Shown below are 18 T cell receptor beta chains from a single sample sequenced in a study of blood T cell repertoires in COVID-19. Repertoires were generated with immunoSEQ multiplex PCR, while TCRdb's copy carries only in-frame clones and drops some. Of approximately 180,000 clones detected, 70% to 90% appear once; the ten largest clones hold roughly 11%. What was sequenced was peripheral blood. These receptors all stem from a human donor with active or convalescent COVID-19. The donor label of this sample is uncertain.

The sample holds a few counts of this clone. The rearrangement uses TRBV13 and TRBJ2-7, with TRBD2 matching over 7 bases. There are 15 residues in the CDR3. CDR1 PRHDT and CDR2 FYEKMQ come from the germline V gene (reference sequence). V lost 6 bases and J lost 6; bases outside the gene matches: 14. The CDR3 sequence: CASSLSGAWGGEQYF. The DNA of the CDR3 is TGTGCCAGCAGTTTGAGCGGGGCGTGGGGGGGCGAGCAGTACTTC.

CDR3 loop: CASSVDSSRARRSPLHF. Here the CDR3 DNA reads TGTGCCAGCAGCGTAGATTCGAGCAGGGCGAGGCGATCACCCCTCCACTTT. The gene calls are TRBV9 and TRBJ1-6; D may be TRBD1 (5 bases). The CDR3 runs 17 residues. CDR1 and CDR2 from the germline V gene are SGDLS and YYNGEE. V lost 0 bases and J lost 10, with 20 bases in between.

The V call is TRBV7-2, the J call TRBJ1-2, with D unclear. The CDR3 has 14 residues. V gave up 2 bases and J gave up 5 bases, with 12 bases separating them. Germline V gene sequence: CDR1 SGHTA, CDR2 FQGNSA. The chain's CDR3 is CASSLMRGGYGYTF. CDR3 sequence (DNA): TGTGCCAGCAGCTTAATGCGGGGTGGGTATGGCTACACCTTC.

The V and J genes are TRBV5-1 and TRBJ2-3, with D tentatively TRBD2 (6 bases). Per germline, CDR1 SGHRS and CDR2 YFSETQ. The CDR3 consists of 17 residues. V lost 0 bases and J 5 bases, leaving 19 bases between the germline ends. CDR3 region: CASSLGVAAGFGDTQYF. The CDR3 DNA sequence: TGCGCCAGCAGCTTGGGGGTAGCGGCGGGATTTGGAGATACGCAGTATTTT.

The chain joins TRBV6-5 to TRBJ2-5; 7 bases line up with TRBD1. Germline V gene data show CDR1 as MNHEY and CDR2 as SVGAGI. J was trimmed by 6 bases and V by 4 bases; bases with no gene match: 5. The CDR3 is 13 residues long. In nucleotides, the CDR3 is TGTGCCAGCAGTTGGGACAGTAGGCAGACCCAGTACTTC. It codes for CASSWDSRQTQYF.

The CDR3 loop reads CASSVVGLAGGKDTQYF. The DNA for the CDR3 is TGTGCCAGCAGCGTAGTGGGACTAGCGGGAGGAAAAGATACGCAGTATTTT. The rearrangement links TRBV9 to TRBJ2-3, with 15 bases that match TRBD2. The CDR3 spans 17 residues. The J segment lost 5 bases and the V segment lost 0 bases, leaving 4 bases of the junction unmatched. The germline V gene has CDR1 SGDLS and CDR2 YYNGEE. The full variable domain, in which reference TRBV9 and TRBJ2-3 provide the parts outside the CDR3, is DSGVTQTPKHLITATGQRVTLRCSPRSGDLSVYWYQQSLDQGLQFLIQYYNGEERAKGNILERFSAQQFPDLHSELNLSSLELGDSALYFCASSVVGLAGGKDTQYFGPGTRLTVL.

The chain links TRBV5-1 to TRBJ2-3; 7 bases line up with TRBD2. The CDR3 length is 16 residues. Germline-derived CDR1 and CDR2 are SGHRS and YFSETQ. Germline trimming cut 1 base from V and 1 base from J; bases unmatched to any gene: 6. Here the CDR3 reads CASSLLTGGGTDTQYF. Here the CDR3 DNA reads TGCGCCAGCAGCTTGTTGACGGGAGGCGGCACAGATACGCAGTATTTT.

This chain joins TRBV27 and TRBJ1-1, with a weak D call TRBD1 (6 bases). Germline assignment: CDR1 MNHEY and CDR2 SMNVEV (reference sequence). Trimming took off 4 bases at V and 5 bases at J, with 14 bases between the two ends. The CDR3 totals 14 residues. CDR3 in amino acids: CASSWTVRVTEAFF. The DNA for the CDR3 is TGTGCCAGCAGTTGGACAGTGCGGGTGACTGAAGCTTTCTTT.

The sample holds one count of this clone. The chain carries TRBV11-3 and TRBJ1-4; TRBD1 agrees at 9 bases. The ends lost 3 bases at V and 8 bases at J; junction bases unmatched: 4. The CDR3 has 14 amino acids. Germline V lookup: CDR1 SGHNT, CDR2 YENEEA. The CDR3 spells CASSLGQGGEKLFF. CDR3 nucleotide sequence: TGTGCCAGCAGCTTGGGACAGGGAGGAGAAAAACTGTTTTTT.

As DNA, the CDR3 is TGCGCCAGCAAAGGGGACATCTACAATGAGCAGTTCTTC. Translation: CASKGDIYNEQFF. V gene TRBV5-1 combines with J gene TRBJ2-1; tentatively, D is TRBD1 (6 bases). V was trimmed by 6 bases and J by 3 bases, leaving 10 bases between them. Germline-derived CDR1 and CDR2 are SGHRS and YFSETQ. This CDR3 has 13 amino acids. Full variable domain (outside the CDR3, taken from reference TRBV5-1 and TRBJ2-1): KAGVTQTPRYLIKTRGQQVTLSCSPISGHRSVSWYQQTPGQGLQFLFEYFSETQRNKGNFPGRFSGRQFSNSRSEMNVSTLELGDSALYLCASKGDIYNEQFFGPGTRLTVL.

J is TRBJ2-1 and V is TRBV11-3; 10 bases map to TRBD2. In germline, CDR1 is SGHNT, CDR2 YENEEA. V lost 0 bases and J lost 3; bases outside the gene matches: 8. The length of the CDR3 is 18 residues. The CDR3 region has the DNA TGTGCCAGCAGCTTAGAGCTCTCTAGCGGGGGCCGCTACAATGAGCAGTTCTTC. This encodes CASSLELSSGGRYNEQFF. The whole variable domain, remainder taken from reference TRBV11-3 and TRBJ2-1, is EAGVVQSPRYKIIEKKQPVAFWCNPISGHNTLYWYLQNLGQGPELLIRYENEEAVDDSQLPKDRFSAERLKGVDSTLKIQPAELGDSAVYLCASSLELSSGGRYNEQFFGPGTRLTVL.

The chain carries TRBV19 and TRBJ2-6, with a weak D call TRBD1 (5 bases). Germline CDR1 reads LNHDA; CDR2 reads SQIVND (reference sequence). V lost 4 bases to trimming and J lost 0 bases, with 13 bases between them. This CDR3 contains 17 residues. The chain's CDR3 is CASSSRVNPSGANVLTF. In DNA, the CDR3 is TGTGCCAGTAGTAGCAGGGTAAACCCCTCTGGGGCCAACGTCCTGACTTTC.

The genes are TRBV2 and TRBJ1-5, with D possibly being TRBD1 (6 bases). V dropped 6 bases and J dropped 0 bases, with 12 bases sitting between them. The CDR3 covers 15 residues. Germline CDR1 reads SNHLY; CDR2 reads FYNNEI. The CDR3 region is CASRADRSSNQPQHF. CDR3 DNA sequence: TGTGCCAGCAGGGCCGACAGGAGTAGCAATCAGCCCCAGCATTTT.

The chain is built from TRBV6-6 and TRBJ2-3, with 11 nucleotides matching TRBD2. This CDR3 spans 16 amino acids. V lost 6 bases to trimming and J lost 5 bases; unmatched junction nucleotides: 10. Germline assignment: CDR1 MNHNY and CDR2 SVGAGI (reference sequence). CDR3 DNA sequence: TGTGCCAGCAGGACGGTAGCGGGGGGGCTAGTAGATACGCAGTATTTT. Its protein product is CASRTVAGGLVDTQYF.

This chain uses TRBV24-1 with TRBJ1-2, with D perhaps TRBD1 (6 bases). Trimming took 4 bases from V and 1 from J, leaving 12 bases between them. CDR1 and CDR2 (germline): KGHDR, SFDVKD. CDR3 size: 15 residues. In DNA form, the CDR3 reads TGTGCCACCAGTGACACAAGGACAGTTAACTATGGCTACACCTTC. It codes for CATSDTRTVNYGYTF.

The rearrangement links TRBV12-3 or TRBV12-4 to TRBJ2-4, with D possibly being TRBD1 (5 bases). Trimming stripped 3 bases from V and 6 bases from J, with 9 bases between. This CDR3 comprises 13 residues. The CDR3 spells CASSLVQGNIQYF. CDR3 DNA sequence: TGTGCCAGCAGTTTGGTGCAGGGAAACATTCAGTACTTC.

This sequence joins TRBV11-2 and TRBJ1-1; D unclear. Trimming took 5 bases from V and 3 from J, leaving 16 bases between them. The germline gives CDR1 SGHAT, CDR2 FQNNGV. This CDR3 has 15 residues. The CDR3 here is CASSPTWRSYTEAFF. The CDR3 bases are TGTGCCAGCAGCCCCACTTGGAGGTCGTACACTGAAGCTTTCTTT. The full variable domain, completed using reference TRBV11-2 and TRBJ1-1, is EAGVAQSPRYKIIEKRQSVAFWCNPISGHATLYWYQQILGQGPKLLIQFQNNGVVDDSQLPKDRFSAERLKGVDSTLKIQPAKLEDSAVYLCASSPTWRSYTEAFFGQGTRLTVV.

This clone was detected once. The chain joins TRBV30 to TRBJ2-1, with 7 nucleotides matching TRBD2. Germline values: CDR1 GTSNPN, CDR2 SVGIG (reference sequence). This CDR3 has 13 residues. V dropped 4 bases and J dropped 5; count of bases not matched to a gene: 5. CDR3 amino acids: CAWNMGGNNEQFF. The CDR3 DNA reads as TGTGCCTGGAATATGGGGGGGAACAATGAGCAGTTCTTC. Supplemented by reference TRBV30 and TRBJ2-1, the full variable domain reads SQTIHQWPATLVQPVGSPLSLECTVEGTSNPNLYWYRQAAGRGLQLLFYSVGIGQISSEVPQNLSASRPQDRQFILSSKKLLLSDSGFYLCAWNMGGNNEQFFGPGTRLTVL.